This TCR beta chain came from a study of cytomegalovirus exposure and HLA in healthy donors. The PCR ran on 60 Vbeta and 13 Jbeta primers. The repertoire was sequenced with immunoSEQ multiplex PCR; TCRdb's copy has only in-frame clones and lacks some. The sample holds under 200,000 clones, around 79% seen once. The study, taken as a whole, reports: Later findings reportedly placed an Asian-associated ancestry cluster below the roughly 730-donor mean for N-insertions.

Worth noting for this clone: Its cognate antigen is unknown.

With 6 bases removed from V and 1 base from J, the gap between germline ends came to 9 bases. The germline V gene has CDR1 MNHNY and CDR2 SVGAGI (reference sequence). This CDR3 comprises 13 residues. The TCR sequence derives from a woman in her 30s in good health and CMV-seropositive. The rearrangement links TRBV6-6 to TRBJ1-2; no reliable D call. Sequencing used PBMCs. The CDR3 is CASREEFNYGYTF. In nucleotides, the CDR3 is TGTGCCAGCAGAGAGGAGTTTAACTATGGCTACACCTTC.